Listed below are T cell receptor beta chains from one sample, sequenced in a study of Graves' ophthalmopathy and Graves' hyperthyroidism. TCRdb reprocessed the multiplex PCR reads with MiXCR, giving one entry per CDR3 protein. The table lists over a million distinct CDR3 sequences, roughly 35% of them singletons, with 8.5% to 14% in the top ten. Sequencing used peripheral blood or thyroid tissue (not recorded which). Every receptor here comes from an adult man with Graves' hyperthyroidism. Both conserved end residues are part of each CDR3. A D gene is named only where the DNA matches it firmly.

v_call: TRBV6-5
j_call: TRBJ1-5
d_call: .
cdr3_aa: CASSPSEVSNQPQHF

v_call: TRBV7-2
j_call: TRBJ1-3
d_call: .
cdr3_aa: CASSIDRGNTIYF

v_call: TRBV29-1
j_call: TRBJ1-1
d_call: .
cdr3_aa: CSVVGGKGEGEAFF

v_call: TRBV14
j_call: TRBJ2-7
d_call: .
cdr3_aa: CASSHGADTQYF

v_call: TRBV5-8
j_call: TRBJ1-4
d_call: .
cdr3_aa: CASSRFASGMDEKLFF

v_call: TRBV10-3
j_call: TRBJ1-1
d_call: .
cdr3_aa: CAIGGAGSNTEAFF

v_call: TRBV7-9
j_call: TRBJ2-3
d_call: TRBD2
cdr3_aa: CASSLRRGGIDTQYF

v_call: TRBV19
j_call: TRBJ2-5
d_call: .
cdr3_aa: CASSPRPGRETQYF

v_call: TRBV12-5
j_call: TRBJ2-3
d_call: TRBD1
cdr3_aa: CASGTGSTDTQYF

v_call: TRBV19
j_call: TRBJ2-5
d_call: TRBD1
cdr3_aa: CASSDRDRGETQYF

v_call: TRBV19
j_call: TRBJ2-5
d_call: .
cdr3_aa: CASSWGGTQYF

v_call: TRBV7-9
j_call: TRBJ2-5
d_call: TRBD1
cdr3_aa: CASSFRTGARETQYF

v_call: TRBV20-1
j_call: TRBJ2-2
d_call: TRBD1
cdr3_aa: CSARDSVTGELFF

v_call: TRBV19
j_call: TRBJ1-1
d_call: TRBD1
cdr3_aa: CASSNEGARTEAFF

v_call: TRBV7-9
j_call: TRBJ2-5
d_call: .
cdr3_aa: CASTSGDGQTQYF

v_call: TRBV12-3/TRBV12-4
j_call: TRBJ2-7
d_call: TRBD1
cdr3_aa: CASSPGQGSYEHYF

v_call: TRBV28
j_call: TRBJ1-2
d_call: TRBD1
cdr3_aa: CASSFRGRVSYGYTF

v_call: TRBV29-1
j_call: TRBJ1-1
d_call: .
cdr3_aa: CSVGFRNTEAFF

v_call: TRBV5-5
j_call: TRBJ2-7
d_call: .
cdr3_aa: CASNHVGRTYEQYF

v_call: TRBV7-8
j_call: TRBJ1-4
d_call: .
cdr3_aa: CASSSQTDYGRDEKLFF

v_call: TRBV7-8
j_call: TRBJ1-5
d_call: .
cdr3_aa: CASSLGTGLDRAQHF

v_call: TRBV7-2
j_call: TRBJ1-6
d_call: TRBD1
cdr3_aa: CASSQSGQGRSPLHF

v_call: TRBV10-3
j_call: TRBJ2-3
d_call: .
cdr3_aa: CAIMNRPPDTQYF

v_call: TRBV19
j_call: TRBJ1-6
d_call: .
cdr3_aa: CASRKAVRAPRGYSPLHF

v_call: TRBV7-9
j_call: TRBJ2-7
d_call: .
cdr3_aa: CASSALTGYEQYF

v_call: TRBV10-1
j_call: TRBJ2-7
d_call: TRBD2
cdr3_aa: CASSYAPRGSGYEQYF

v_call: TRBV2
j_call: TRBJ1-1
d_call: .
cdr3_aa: CASSIRDTEAFF

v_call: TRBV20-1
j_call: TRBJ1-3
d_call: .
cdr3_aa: CSAKASTGTLSGNTIYF

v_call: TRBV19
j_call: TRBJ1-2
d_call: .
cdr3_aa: CASSIRSGYTF

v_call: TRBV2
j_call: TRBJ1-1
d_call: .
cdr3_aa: CASRPAGPEAFF

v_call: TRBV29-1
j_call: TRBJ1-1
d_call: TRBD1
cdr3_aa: CSVLAIGQGASLAFF

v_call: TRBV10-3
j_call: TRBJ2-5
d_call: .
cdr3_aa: CAISDRGGYDIQETQYF

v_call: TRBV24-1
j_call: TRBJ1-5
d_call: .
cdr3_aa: CATSDLSNQPQHF

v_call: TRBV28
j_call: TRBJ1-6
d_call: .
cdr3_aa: CASKTGQGWNSPLHF

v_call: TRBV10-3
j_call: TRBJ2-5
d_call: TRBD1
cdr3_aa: CAISGQGAEETQYF

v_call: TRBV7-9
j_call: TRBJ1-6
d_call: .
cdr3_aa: CASSLADNSPLHF

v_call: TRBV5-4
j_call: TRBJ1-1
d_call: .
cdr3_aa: CASSPGPGARRNTEAFF

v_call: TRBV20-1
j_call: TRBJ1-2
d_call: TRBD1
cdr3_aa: CSADGPGQGGYGYTF

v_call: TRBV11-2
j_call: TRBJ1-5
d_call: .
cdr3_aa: CASSLAGKPVNQPQHF

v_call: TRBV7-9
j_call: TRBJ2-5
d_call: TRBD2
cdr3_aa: CASSPVNLAGGLQETQYF

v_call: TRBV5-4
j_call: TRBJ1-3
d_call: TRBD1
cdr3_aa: CASSLPTGDSGNTIYF

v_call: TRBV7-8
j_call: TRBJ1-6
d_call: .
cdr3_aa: CASSIRERTDNSPLHF

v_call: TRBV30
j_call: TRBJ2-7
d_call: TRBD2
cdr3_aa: CAWSPGGSSYEQYF

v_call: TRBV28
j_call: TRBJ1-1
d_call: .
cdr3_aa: CASSLSAEVNTEAFF

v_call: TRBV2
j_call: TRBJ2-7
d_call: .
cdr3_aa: CASRLTGPQSEQYF

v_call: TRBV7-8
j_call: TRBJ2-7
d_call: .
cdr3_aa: CASRPPPADYEQYF

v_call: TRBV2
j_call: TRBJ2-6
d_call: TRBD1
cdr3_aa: CASSGTGRRTGANVLTF

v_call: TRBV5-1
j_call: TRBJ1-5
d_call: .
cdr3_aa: CASSSGWGQPQHF

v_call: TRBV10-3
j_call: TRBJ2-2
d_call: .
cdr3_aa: CAIPFSNTGELFF

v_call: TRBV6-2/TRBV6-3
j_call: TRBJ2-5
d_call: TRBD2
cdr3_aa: CASSYQGLASETQYF